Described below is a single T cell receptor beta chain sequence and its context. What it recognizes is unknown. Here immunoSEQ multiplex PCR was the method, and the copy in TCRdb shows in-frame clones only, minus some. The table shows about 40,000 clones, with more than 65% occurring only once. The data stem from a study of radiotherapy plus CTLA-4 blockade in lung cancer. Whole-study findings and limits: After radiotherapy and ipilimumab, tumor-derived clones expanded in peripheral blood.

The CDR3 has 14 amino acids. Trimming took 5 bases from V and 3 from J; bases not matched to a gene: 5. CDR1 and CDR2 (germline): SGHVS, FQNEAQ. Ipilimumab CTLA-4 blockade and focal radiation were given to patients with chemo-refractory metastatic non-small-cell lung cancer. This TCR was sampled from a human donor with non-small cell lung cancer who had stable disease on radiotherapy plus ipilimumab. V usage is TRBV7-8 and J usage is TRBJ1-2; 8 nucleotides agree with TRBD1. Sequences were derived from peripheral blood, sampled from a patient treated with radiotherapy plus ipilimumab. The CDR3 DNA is TGTGCCAGCAGCCCCCAGACAGGGGACTATGGCTACACCTTC. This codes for CASSPQTGDYGYTF.